What follows are 14 T cell receptor beta chains derived from one specimen sequenced in a study of CD8 T cells in Susac syndrome. Random hexamers primed reverse transcription of about 0.5 to 1 ug RNA. TCRdb reprocessed the immunoSEQ multiplex PCR reads with MiXCR, giving one entry per CDR3 protein. The sample records roughly 80,000 distinct CDR3 sequences, around 94% being singletons. Sequenced sample: CD8+ T cells from PBMCs. The origin of the receptors is a human donor in good health.

Here the CDR3 reads CASSAGEGYTF. The CDR3 region has the DNA TGTGCCAGCAGTGCGGGGGAGGGCTACACCTTC. This chain uses TRBV12-3 or TRBV12-4 with TRBJ1-2, with D possibly TRBD1 on 5 matching bases. This CDR3 comprises 11 residues. V lost 5 bases to trimming and J lost 8 bases, with 9 bases between them.

This clonotype was picked up one time. This chain connects TRBV4-1 to TRBJ2-1; 10 bases match TRBD2. Germline assignment: CDR1 MGHRA and CDR2 YSYEKL. Trimming at V came to 2 bases and at J to 6 bases, leaving 4 bases not matched to a gene. This CDR3 has 15 residues. The CDR3 sequence: CASSQTSGILNEQFF. In DNA form, the CDR3 reads TGCGCCAGCAGCCAAACTAGCGGGATCCTCAATGAGCAGTTCTTC.

The chain combines TRBV20-1 with TRBJ2-7; 9 bases are shared with TRBD1. The V and J ends lost 4 bases and 6 bases, in that order; junction bases with no gene match: 7. This CDR3 is 13 amino acids long. Germline loops: CDR1 DFQATT, CDR2 SNEGSKA (reference sequence). In DNA, the CDR3 is TGCAGTGCTACGGACAGGGGAGGAGGCGAGCAGTACTTC. This encodes CSATDRGGGEQYF.

This clonotype appeared once. The rearrangement links TRBV7-9 to TRBJ1-2; a possible D gene is TRBD1 (6 bases). V was clipped by 5 bases and J by 4 bases, with 17 bases between them. The CDR3 loop spans 15 amino acids. Germline V gives CDR1 SEHNR, CDR2 FQNEAQ (reference sequence). This CDR3 is CASSQEGGILYGYTF. The CDR3 DNA reads as TGTGCCAGCAGCCAGGAGGGGGGAATCCTCTATGGCTACACCTTC.

The gene calls are TRBV7-9 and TRBJ2-7; D uncertain. The V end was cut by 5 bases, the J end by 0 bases, with 17 bases between. The germline V gene encodes CDR1 SEHNR and CDR2 FQNEAQ (reference sequence). The CDR3 spans 16 residues. This chain's CDR3 is CASSPPSGVASYEQYF. CDR3 DNA sequence: TGTGCCAGCAGCCCCCCATCGGGTGTTGCCTCCTACGAGCAGTACTTC.

The chain links TRBV9 to TRBJ1-1, with 10 positions matching TRBD1. This CDR3 is 12 amino acids long. J lost 6 bases, V lost 7 bases, and 3 bases had no gene match. Germline V CDR1 and CDR2: SGDLS, YYNGEE. CDR3 DNA: TGTGCCAGCGGCGGGACAGGGGCTGAAGCTTTCTTT. Amino acid sequence: CASGGTGAEAFF.

The V gene is TRBV23-1, the J gene TRBJ1-2; TRBD1 matches at 7 bases. TRBV23-1 is known as an ORF, though its function is uncertain. The CDR3 runs 15 residues. The V segment lost 3 bases and the J segment 5 bases; nucleotides outside the gene matches: 9. In DNA, the CDR3 is TGCGCCAGCAGTCACACAGGGGATCGGAGGTATGGCTACACCTTC. As protein: CASSHTGDRRYGYTF.

The gene calls are TRBV24-1 and TRBJ2-1, with 10 bases aligning to TRBD2. Trimming took 0 bases from V and 7 from J; bases not matched to a gene: 2. CDR1 is KGHDR and CDR2 is SFDVKD in the germline V gene. The CDR3 has 15 residues. The CDR3 DNA follows: TGTGCCACCAGTGATTTGAGCGGGAGGGGGAATGAGCAGTTCTTC. Its translation is CATSDLSGRGNEQFF.

The CDR3: CSARGDTQYF. The CDR3 DNA reads as TGCAGTGCTAGGGGAGATACGCAGTATTTT. The rearrangement links TRBV20-1 to TRBJ2-3; D is unclear. This CDR3 spans 10 amino acids. Germline-derived CDR1 and CDR2 are DFQATT and SNEGSKA (reference sequence). V lost 3 bases and J 5 bases, leaving 3 bases between the germline ends.

The genes are TRBV5-1 and TRBJ2-7; no definite D call. CDR1 is SGHRS and CDR2 is YFSETQ in the germline V gene. The length of the CDR3 is 13 residues. Trimming took 1 base from V and 3 from J, leaving 8 bases between them. The CDR3 spells CASSLLRIYEQYV. The CDR3 DNA is TGCGCCAGCAGCTTGCTAAGAATCTACGAGCAGTACGTC.

This chain joins TRBV7-9 and TRBJ2-2, with 13 bases fitting TRBD2. The CDR3 is 17 residues long. V was clipped by 8 bases and J by 4 bases; unmatched bases: 10. Per the germline V gene, CDR1 is SEHNR and CDR2 is FQNEAQ (reference sequence). The CDR3 DNA is TGTGCCAGCCTAGGGGGACTAGCGGGACCCCTCACCGGGGAGCTGTTTTTT. This gives the protein CASLGGLAGPLTGELFF.

V gene TRBV29-1 combines with J gene TRBJ2-2; D not certain. This CDR3 contains 12 residues. V was pared by 5 bases and J by 6 bases, with 10 bases between. Germline CDR1 is SQVTM and CDR2 is ANQGSEA. CDR3 in amino acids: CSVLEGSGELFF. The CDR3 nucleotides are TGCAGCGTTCTAGAAGGGTCCGGGGAGCTGTTTTTT.

The chain joins TRBV3-1 to TRBJ2-1; tentatively, D is TRBD1 or TRBD2 (5 bases each). Trimming pared 5 bases from V and 5 bases from J, leaving 10 bases between. The CDR3 consists of 13 residues. Germline V lookup: CDR1 LGHDT, CDR2 YNNKEL (reference sequence). CDR3 sequence reads: CASSGDQHNEQFF. The CDR3 DNA is TGTGCCAGCAGCGGGGACCAACACAATGAGCAGTTCTTC.

This sequence joins TRBV13 and TRBJ1-5; TRBD1 might be the D (5 bases). CDR1 is PRHDT and CDR2 is FYEKMQ in the germline V gene (reference sequence). The CDR3 contains 12 residues. Trimming removed 2 bases at V and 9 bases at J, with 8 bases between. CDR3 residues: CASSLWGGPQHF. DNA for the CDR3: TGTGCCAGCAGCTTATGGGGGGGGCCCCAGCATTTT.